This TCR beta chain was recovered during a study of blood T cell repertoires in COVID-19. Study summary: Samples of COVID-19 (acute and convalescent) were obtained from the United States, Italy and Spain.

This CDR3 has 13 residues. With V trimmed by 7 bases and J by 7 bases, 6 bases remained unmatched. Germline CDR1 is MNHEY and CDR2 is SVGAGI. Per the authors' pipeline: Amplification from reference gene primers served as the basis for estimated nucleated cell counts. Repertoires were generated with immunoSEQ multiplex PCR, while TCRdb's copy carries only in-frame clones and drops some. V and J calls and clone size come straight from that table; D and trimming were deduced from the DNA. The sample lists around 99,000 clones, 65% to 90% occurring once. The V gene is TRBV6-5, the J gene TRBJ1-4, with TRBD1 matching 7 bases. This clonotype was obtained from a woman of 80 years or more with active or convalescent COVID-19. The sample taken for sequencing was peripheral blood. DNA of the CDR3: TGTGCCAGCACCCACGGGACAGCTGAAAAACTGTTTTTT. Encoded protein: CASTHGTAEKLFF.